The 18 T cell receptor beta chains given below trace back to one sample, sequenced in a study of blood T cells in healthy people across ages. Combining a sample-barcoded 5' primer with a J-beta primer mix, a second PCR ran for about 7 to 11 cycles. TCRdb recomputed calls from the 5' RACE reads with MiXCR, one row per CDR3 protein. Among 1.5 million or so distinct CDR3 sequences, approximately 40% were seen once, and the ten largest hold roughly 7.7%. Material: blood. Receptors were obtained from a woman between 18 and 29 years old in good health.

V gene TRBV7-8 combines with J gene TRBJ1-4, with D perhaps matching TRBD1 (5 bases). The V end lost 6 bases, the J end lost 3 bases, and 17 bases lay between the germline ends. This CDR3 spans 16 amino acids. Germline CDR1 and CDR2: SGHVS and FQNEAQ. Written as DNA, the CDR3 is TGTGCCAGCAGTCCCGGGGAGGGGAGATCTAATGAAAAACTGTTTTTT. It encodes CASSPGEGRSNEKLFF.

V and J are TRBV12-3 or TRBV12-4 and TRBJ2-1; the D is unclear. Between the trimmed V and J ends, which lost 3 bases and 10 bases, there was a span of 22 bases. The CDR3 spans 16 residues. This CDR3 is CASSFKKNPRVWEQFF. CDR3 DNA: TGTGCCAGCAGTTTCAAAAAAAATCCTAGGGTTTGGGAGCAGTTCTTC.

The chain joins TRBV6-1 to TRBJ2-7; TRBD2 agrees at 11 bases. The CDR3 loop spans 17 amino acids. From germline, CDR1 is MNHNS and CDR2 SASEGT. The V segment lost 6 bases and the J segment 1 base; nucleotides outside the gene matches: 11. The CDR3, as DNA: TGTGCCAGCAGAAACCGACTAGCGGGGAGTGTATCCTACGAGCAGTACTTC. The encoded protein is CASRNRLAGSVSYEQYF.

Comment on this clonotype: Relative to the germline gene, one junction end is altered; a read error may explain this. CDR3 in amino acids: CARSAVTGDEQYF. As DNA, the CDR3 is TGTGCCCGCAGTGCCGTGACAGGGGACGAGCAGTACTTC. This chain connects TRBV6-4 to TRBJ2-5; 8 nucleotides line up with TRBD1. The J call may be incorrect, as the DNA end agrees better with TRBJ2-7. Per the germline V gene, CDR1 is MRHNA and CDR2 is SNTAGT. This CDR3 has 13 amino acids.

In this sample, this clonotype turned up a few times. This CDR3 reads CASSSTPSGVRNEQFF. The CDR3 DNA is TGTGCCAGCAGCTCCACCCCTAGCGGGGTGCGGAATGAGCAGTTCTTC. The V call is TRBV11-2, the J call TRBJ2-1, with 9 bases identical to TRBD2. The CDR3 spans 16 residues. The trim removed 4 bases at V and 7 bases at J, leaving 11 bases unmatched. Germline assignment: CDR1 SGHAT and CDR2 FQNNGV.

V gene TRBV15 combines with J gene TRBJ1-6; no reliable D call. The V end lost 1 base, the J end lost 8 bases, and 3 bases lay between the germline ends. The CDR3 is made up of 12 amino acids. Per the germline V gene, CDR1 is LNHNV and CDR2 is YYDKDF (reference sequence). The DNA of the CDR3 is TGTGCCACCAGCAGAGCCGATTCACCCCTCCACTTT. Translating it yields CATSRADSPLHF. Complete variable domain (other parts from reference TRBV15 and TRBJ1-6): DAMVIQNPRYQVTQFGKPVTLSCSQTLNHNVMYWYQQKSSQAPKLLFHYYDKDFNNEADTPDNFQSRRPNTSFCFLDIRSPGLGDTAMYLCATSRADSPLHFGNGTRLTVT.

The chain links TRBV7-9 to TRBJ1-1, with D perhaps TRBD1 (6 bases). V was clipped by 5 bases and J by 11 bases, with 27 bases between them. From germline, CDR1 is SEHNR and CDR2 FQNEAQ (reference sequence). The CDR3 has 16 amino acids. The chain's CDR3 is CASSLLTGLDRAAAFF. CDR3 nucleotide sequence: TGTGCCAGCAGCCTCCTGACAGGCCTGGACAGAGCGGCGGCTTTCTTT.

The CDR3 loop is CASSQDQGSWNEQFF. CDR3 nucleotides: TGTGCCAGCAGCCAAGATCAGGGTAGCTGGAATGAGCAGTTCTTC. The chain couples TRBV3-1 to TRBJ2-1; tentative D call: TRBD1 (5 bases). Germline V lookup: CDR1 LGHDT, CDR2 YNNKEL (reference sequence). CDR3 length: 15 amino acids. V was trimmed by 0 bases and J by 7 bases, leaving 13 bases between them.

In nucleotides, the CDR3 is TGCAGTGCTAGAGTACTCCCTGGAGGCGTCCCGAATTACAATGAGCAGTTCTTC. Translated, it gives CSARVLPGGVPNYNEQFF. The chain joins TRBV20-1 to TRBJ2-1; tentative D call: TRBD2 (5 bases). With 1 base removed from V and 4 bases from J, the gap between germline ends came to 23 bases. The CDR3 length is 18 residues. Looked up from germline, CDR1 is DFQATT and CDR2 is SNEGSKA (reference sequence).

Regarding this clonotype: This sequence may be a read error, since a much larger clone differs from it by one base. The J gene is TRBJ1-5, the V gene TRBV7-2; D possibly corresponds to TRBD1 (6 bases). Germline V gives CDR1 SGHTA, CDR2 FQGNSA. Trimming shortened V by 1 base and J by 2 bases, and 6 bases separated the two germline ends. The CDR3 is made up of 14 amino acids. CDR3 bases: TGTGCCAGCAGCTTAGGGGGGCGCAATCAGCCCCAGCATTTT. This codes for CASSLGGRNQPQHF.

V is TRBV7-9 and J is TRBJ2-5; possibly TRBD2 for D (7 bases). The CDR3 is made up of 17 amino acids. Trimming stripped 1 base from V and 2 bases from J, with 17 bases between. Germline V gene sequence: CDR1 SEHNR, CDR2 FQNEAQ (reference sequence). CDR3 residues: CASSLGERDNAQETQYF. In DNA form, the CDR3 reads TGTGCCAGCAGCTTAGGGGAGCGGGACAACGCTCAAGAGACCCAGTACTTC.

This clonotype was seen a few times. For the CDR3, the DNA is TGCGCCAGCAGCCAAGATCGGCGGACCCAGTACTTC. This gives the protein CASSQDRRTQYF. V and J are TRBV4-1 and TRBJ2-5; D uncertain. Germline V gene data show CDR1 as MGHRA and CDR2 as YSYEKL. This CDR3 contains 12 residues. The V end was cut by 0 bases, the J end by 7 bases, with 6 bases between.

This chain connects TRBV10-3 to TRBJ1-6, with unresolved D. Germline V gene lookup returns CDR1 ENHRY and CDR2 SYGVKD. V lost 4 bases and J 7 bases, leaving 8 bases between the germline ends. The CDR3 contains 13 residues. The DNA for the CDR3 is TGTGCCATCAGTGGACACAACAATTCACCCCTCCACTTT. Its translation is CAISGHNNSPLHF.

V gene TRBV20-1 combines with J gene TRBJ1-2; tentative D call: TRBD1 (5 bases). V lost 3 bases to trimming and J lost 7 bases, with 12 bases between them. Germline lookup yields CDR1 DFQATT and CDR2 SNEGSKA (reference sequence). This CDR3 region has 12 residues. Written as DNA, the CDR3 is TGCAGTGCTAGGAGGGGAGGAGGTGGCTACACCTTC. Amino acid sequence: CSARRGGGGYTF.

The genes are TRBV4-1 and TRBJ2-7, with TRBD1 as a possible D gene (5 bases). The CDR3 has 15 residues. The germline gives CDR1 MGHRA, CDR2 YSYEKL. V lost 2 bases and J 2 bases, leaving 13 bases between the germline ends. The CDR3 coding sequence is TGCGCCAGCAGCCAAATAGACAGCTCAGCCTACGAGCAGTACTTC. This translates into CASSQIDSSAYEQYF.

The sample holds a few counts of this clonotype. This chain joins TRBV20-1 and TRBJ2-5, with TRBD2 matching 10 bases. The J call is uncertain, as TRBJ2-7 better fits the DNA end. The germline V gene encodes CDR1 DFQATT and CDR2 SNEGSKA (reference sequence). The CDR3 contains 13 residues. Here the CDR3 reads CSAKLAGSPEQYF. CDR3 DNA sequence: TGCAGTGCTAAACTAGCGGGATCCCCCGAGCAGTACTTC.

The table lists this clonotype with a few counts. This sequence joins TRBV7-2 and TRBJ2-7, with 12 positions matching TRBD2. V was pared by 7 bases and J by 5 bases, with 6 bases of the junction left unmatched. The CDR3 consists of 14 residues. Germline lookup yields CDR1 SGHTA and CDR2 FQGNSA. The CDR3: CASKLAGGDDEQYF. The CDR3 region has the DNA TGTGCCAGCAAACTAGCGGGAGGCGATGACGAGCAGTACTTC.

In regard to this clonotype: One end of the junction does not line up with germline, which may come from a read error. The rearrangement joins TRBV7-8 to TRBJ2-5, with 10 bases matching TRBD1. The CDR3 runs 16 residues. Germline V gene data show CDR1 as SGHVS and CDR2 as FQNEAQ. CDR3 DNA: TGTGCCAGCAGCTCCCCCCCGACAGGGGGCCAAGTGACCCAGTACTTC. It encodes CASSSPPTGGQVTQYF. The complete variable domain, with remaining parts taken from reference TRBV7-8 and TRBJ2-5, reads GAGVSQSPRYKVAKRGQDVALRCDPISGHVSLFWYQQALGQGPEFLTYFQNEAQLDKSGLPSDRFFAERPEGSVSTLKIQRTQQEDSAVYLCASSSPPTGGQVTQYFGPGTRLLVL.